One sample yielded the 4 T cell receptor beta chains listed below, sequenced in a study of T cell responses to AZD1222 COVID-19 vaccine. Method: immunoSEQ multiplex PCR; TCRdb's copy keeps in-frame clones and lacks some. The sample lists around 120,000 clones; roughly 87% were seen once. The sample consisted of peripheral blood, taken on day 0 of AZD1222 vaccination. All receptors derive from an adult in good health.

This clone has a handful of counts. The gene calls are TRBV28 and TRBJ2-7; D is undetermined. Germline assignment: CDR1 MDHEN and CDR2 SYDVKM. The CDR3 spans 15 residues. V lost 2 bases to trimming and J lost 3 bases, with 14 bases between them. CDR3 residues: CASSLGLSQFYEQYF. DNA for the CDR3: TGTGCCAGCAGTTTAGGGCTGTCTCAGTTCTACGAGCAGTACTTC. Full variable domain (remainder filled in from reference TRBV28 and TRBJ2-7): DVKVTQSSRYLVKRTGEKVFLECVQDMDHENMFWYRQDPGLGLRLIYFSYDVKMKEKGDIPEGYSVSREKKERFSLILESASTNQTSMYLCASSLGLSQFYEQYFGPGTRLTVT.

The rearrangement uses TRBV5-6 and TRBJ1-3, with 7 bases matching TRBD1. J lost 7 bases, V lost 2 bases, and 6 bases had no gene match. The V gene's germline CDR1 is SGHDT and CDR2 YYEEEE. This CDR3 comprises 14 residues. CDR3 region: CASSFRTGQNTIYF. The CDR3 region has the DNA TGTGCCAGCAGCTTTAGGACAGGCCAGAACACCATATATTTT.

Written as DNA, the CDR3 is TGTGCCAGCTGGGAGTCAACTAATGAAAAACTGTTTTTT. Its protein product is CASWESTNEKLFF. The V call is TRBV28, the J call TRBJ1-4, with D hard to call. CDR1 is MDHEN, CDR2 SYDVKM, per germline. This CDR3 is 13 amino acids long. V lost 8 bases to trimming and J lost 0 bases, with 7 bases between them.

This chain joins TRBV3-1 (or the pseudogene TRBV3-2) and TRBJ1-5; 11 bases are a match to TRBD1. The germline CDR1 and CDR2 sequences are LGHDT and YNNKEL (reference sequence). This CDR3 is built from 15 residues. V trimming: 4 bases; J trimming: 5 bases; junction bases outside the gene matches: 4. The CDR3 nucleotides read TGTGCCAGCAGCCGAATGGGACAGGGGGATCAGCCCCAGCATTTT. Protein product: CASSRMGQGDQPQHF.